Included here is one T cell receptor beta chain sequence, with context. Its target is not known. Exposure to brentuximab vedotin varied, and each patient had relapsed following autologous stem cell transplantation. Sequencing used immunoSEQ multiplex PCR; TCRdb keeps in-frame clones, though not all of them. The sample yields over 80,000 clones, about nine tenths seen once. The ends lost 5 bases at V and 1 base at J; junction bases unmatched: 6. The CDR3 length is 16 residues. CDR1 is SNHLY and CDR2 is FYNNEI in the germline V gene. This record belongs to a study of PD-1 blockade in classical Hodgkin lymphoma. Background on the study: Nivolumab dosing for patients was 3 mg/kg, administered intravenously every 2 weeks.

Study outcomes and limitations: CD8+ TCR diversity did not rise significantly by C4D1, unlike CD4+. TCR diversity at baseline was reported to be reduced in newly diagnosed patients relative to healthy donors.

This clonotype was obtained from a human donor with classical Hodgkin lymphoma. V is TRBV2 and J is TRBJ2-2; 8 bases are shared with TRBD1. Sequencing used peripheral blood mononuclear cells (PBMCs), obtained at baseline. In DNA form, the CDR3 reads TGTGCCAGCAGTAACTTAGGACAGGGGAACACCGGGGAGCTGTTTTTT. The encoded protein is CASSNLGQGNTGELFF.